These T cell receptor beta chains were read from a single sample in a study of identical twins. Using its own MiXCR run on the 5' RACE reads, TCRdb lists one record per CDR3 protein. The sample has roughly 710,000 distinct CDR3 sequences, less than 7% seen once. The source material was naive T cells sorted from blood. These receptors originate from a young man in good health. CDR3s include the opening cysteine and the closing phenylalanine or tryptophan.

V gene | CDR3 protein
TRBV11-2 | CASSSIGSSGDHGGEQFF
TRBV6-2/TRBV6-3 | CASRLPGVNIQYF
TRBV19 | CASSTPPAGVGTEAFF
TRBV7-9 | CASSTGTGPVYNEQFF
TRBV10-3 | CAIQRGLAAQSGEQYF
TRBV20-1 | CSAKGRPSGLNVVAFF
TRBV10-1 | CASSEGHRNTEAFF
TRBV5-1 | CASSSSGKTNEKLFF
TRBV13 | CASSPSPGGGGDTQYF
TRBV11-2 | CASSPVGGWSTEAFF
TRBV4-2 | CASSQDLREQFF
TRBV7-8 | CASSLDWQGIGGLQETQYF
TRBV12-3/TRBV12-4 | CASSRTGGYSPLHF
TRBV20-1 | CSASPGIGPSADTQYF
TRBV13 | CASSSTGAEAFF
TRBV20-1 | CSAPPPGYAYNEQFF
TRBV12-5 | CASGLGPSGRALNEQFF
TRBV4-3 | CASSHGRGLTEAFF
TRBV12-3/TRBV12-4 | CASSWGGRQETQYF
TRBV29-1 | CSVLAANTGELFF
TRBV25-1 | CASNATLHRDRGRNTEAFF
TRBV29-1 | CSVEARTGVTEAFF
TRBV15 | CATSRAGVIDTQYF
TRBV15 | CATSRDQAVGADTQYF
TRBV12-3/TRBV12-4 | CASSYTGPGETQYF
TRBV6-1 | CATKDPGQGLFYVQPQHF
TRBV29-1 | CSVEDLIAQTGRYNEQFF
TRBV12-3/TRBV12-4 | CASSLRGASAETQYF
TRBV5-1 | CASRLAGAQETREQYF
TRBV6-1 | CASSPYRMSGTDTQYF